A selection of T cell receptor beta chains follows, all from one sample in a study of tumor and adjacent non-tumor tissue in lung cancer. TCRdb itself ran the multiplex PCR reads through MiXCR, one entry per CDR3 protein. The table lists some 100,000 distinct CDR3 sequences, approximately 80% of them singletons. The sample was distant non-tumor lung tissue. These receptors were taken from a man aged 60 to 75 with small cell lung cancer. The CDR3 runs from the conserved cysteine through the conserved F or W. The D gene is left open where the match is weak. Not every row has a clone size; where given, it reads once, few, many or a size class.

-,TRBJ2-1,-,12,TRBV12-3/TRBV12-4,TGTGCCAACAGTTCAGGGCCTGGAAAAGCATTCTTC,CANSSGPGKAFF
many,TRBJ2-2,TRBD2,15,TRBV7-9,TGTGCCAGCAGCTCAGCGGGGGTGAACACCGGGGAGCTGTTTTTT,CASSSAGVNTGELFF
-,TRBJ1-1,-,14,TRBV11-2,TGTGCCAGCAGCGCCCCCCCCCAGAGCACTGAAGCTTTCTTT,CASSAPPQSTEAFF
-,TRBJ2-3,TRBD2,17,TRBV6-2/TRBV6-3,TGTGCCAGCAGTTACAGTTCTAGCGGGAGGACGCAAGATACGCGATATTTT,CASSYSSSGRTQDTRYF
-,TRBJ2-5,TRBD2,15,TRBV4-2,TGTGCCAGCACACAAGGACTAGCGGGCCAAGAGACCCAGTACTTC,CASTQGLAGQETQYF
-,TRBJ2-5,-,14,TRBV6-2/TRBV6-3,TGTGCCAGCAGTCACGCCGGATACCCAGAGACACAGTACTTC,CASSHAGYPETQYF
-,TRBJ2-1,TRBD2,16,TRBV11-3,TGTGCCAGCAGCTTAGGCTCTAGCGGGATTGACAACGATCAGTTCTTC,CASSLGSSGIDNDQFF
-,TRBJ1-5,TRBD1,18,TRBV12-5,TGTGCTAATGGTTCGGGATTCTGGGACAGGGGGTTGGATCAGCCCCAGCATTTT,CANGSGFWDRGLDQPQHF
-,TRBJ2-2,-,16,TRBV4-2,TGTACCAGCAGCCAAGATCTGAGGACCAAAACCCGGGAGCTGTTTTTT,CTSSQDLRTKTRELFF
many,TRBJ2-1,TRBD2,15,TRBV10-1,TGCGCCAGCAGTCCTGGGGGACTAGCACCTAATGAGCAGTTCTTC,CASSPGGLAPNEQFF
-,TRBJ2-3,TRBD1,14,TRBV5-1,TGCACCAGCACCACGGGACAGGGGACAGATACGCAGTATTTT,CTSTTGQGTDTQYF
-,TRBJ2-1,-,15,TRBV11-1,TGTGCCAGCAGCTTACGCCGGGGACTCTACATTGAGCAGTTCTTC,CASSLRRGLYIEQFF
many,TRBJ2-1,-,16,TRBV4-2,TGTGCCAGCAGCCAAGGGGGCCGGGCCCACTACAATGAGCAGTTCTTC,CASSQGGRAHYNEQFF
once,TRBJ2-5,TRBD2,17,TRBV10-3,TGTGGCATCAGTGATTTTTCGGGGGGAGCGGATCAAGAGACCCAGTACTTC,CGISDFSGGADQETQYF
many,TRBJ2-3,TRBD2,15,TRBV7-9,TGTGCCAGCAGCCCCCTCAGCGGGAGGACAGATACGCAGTATTTT,CASSPLSGRTDTQYF
-,TRBJ2-3,-,14,TRBV5-1,TGCGCCAGTGTCCGGGATGGGAGCACAGATACGCAGTATTTT,CASVRDGSTDTQYF
-,TRBJ2-1,-,15,TRBV11-2,TGTGTCAGCAGTACCTCTAAGAGGAACTACAATGGGCAGTTCTTC,CVSSTSKRNYNGQFF
-,TRBJ2-7,-,14,TRBV6-2/TRBV6-3,TGTGCCAGCGGGTTGCAGCGAACCACCTTCGAGCAGTACTTC,CASGLQRTTFEQYF
-,TRBJ2-5,-,17,TRBV6-2/TRBV6-3,TGTGCCAACAGTTACCAGATAGGAGGATGGGCCCAAGAGACCCACTACTTC,CANSYQIGGWAQETHYF
-,TRBJ2-1,-,14,TRBV5-1,TGCGCCAGCAGCTTGGATGACAGCTACAATGAGCAGTTCTTC,CASSLDDSYNEQFF
few,TRBJ1-1,-,15,TRBV20-1,TGCAGTGCTGGAAAATTGGGACGGAGGAACATTGAAGCTTTCTTT,CSAGKLGRRNIEAFF
-,TRBJ2-5,-,14,TRBV6-1,TGTGCCGGCAGTGAAGCTCCGGAGGGGGTGACCCAGTACTTC,CAGSEAPEGVTQYF
-,TRBJ2-1,TRBD2,18,TRBV4-2,TGTGCCAGCAGCCCGACTAGCGGGAGGGCTGGAATAGTAGATGAGCAGTTCTTC,CASSPTSGRAGIVDEQFF
many,TRBJ2-3,TRBD2,16,TRBV4-1,TGCGCCAGCAGCCCTGCCGCTAGCGGAAGCACAGATACGCAGTATTTT,CASSPAASGSTDTQYF
-,TRBJ2-3,-,15,TRBV5-8,TGTGCCAGCAGCTCCCCTCTAGCGAGCACAGATACGCGGTATTTT,CASSSPLASTDTRYF
-,TRBJ2-1,-,14,TRBV6-1,TGTATCAGCATCTTTAGTGGGAGTAGGAATGAGCAGTTCTTC,CISIFSGSRNEQFF
-,TRBJ1-1,-,15,TRBV11-2,TGTGCTAGCAGCCTTTGGGGGGCGAGGAACACTGAAGCTTTCTTT,CASSLWGARNTEAFF
-,TRBJ2-1,TRBD2,15,TRBV11-2,TGTTCCAGCAGCCTGGGACTAGCGGGAGACAATGAGCAGTTCTTC,CSSSLGLAGDNEQFF
-,TRBJ2-5,TRBD2,17,TRBV28,TGTGCCAGCAATTTACCGGGACTAGCGGGAGGTAGAGAGACCTGGTACTTC,CASNLPGLAGGRETWYF
-,TRBJ2-3,-,18,TRBV6-1,TGTGCCAGCAGCTCCCTAGGGGCGGGACTCTTGGGCTTGGAGCAGCAATACTTT,CASSSLGAGLLGLEQQYF
-,TRBJ2-1,-,14,TRBV28,TGTGCCAGCAGTTTTCCCGGGATGGGAAATGAGCAGTCCTTC,CASSFPGMGNEQSF
-,TRBJ2-5,-,12,TRBV6-1,TGTACCAGCTCGAGCAATAGGGAGACCCAGTACTTC,CTSSSNRETQYF
-,TRBJ2-3,TRBD2,16,TRBV29-1,TGCATCGTTGCGAGCGGGAGGGCCTCCTTTGCCGATACGCAGTATTTT,CIVASGRASFADTQYF
-,TRBJ2-7,-,12,TRBV29-1,TGCAGCGCCCGTGACACCTCCTACAAGCAGCACTTC,CSARDTSYKQHF
-,TRBJ2-2,-,13,TRBV6-6,TGTGCCTGCAGGACGAGTAACACCGGGGAACTGTTTTTT,CACRTSNTGELFF
-,TRBJ2-5,-,14,TRBV29-1,TGCAGCGCTGCTACCGGGAGTAACCTGGAGACCCAGTACTTC,CSAATGSNLETQYF
-,TRBJ1-1,-,13,TRBV5-1,TGCGCCAGCAGCTCACAAGCGAAAACTGAAGCTTTCTTT,CASSSQAKTEAFF
-,TRBJ2-2,-,13,TRBV25-1,TGTGCCAGCAGACATGGGGAAAGCGGGGAGCTGTTTTTT,CASRHGESGELFF
-,TRBJ2-1,-,14,TRBV12-3/TRBV12-4,TGTGCCAGCGCGGTTAGGGGGGGAGACAATGAGCAGTTCTTC,CASAVRGGDNEQFF
-,TRBJ2-1,-,15,TRBV5-1,TGCGCCAGCAGCTTGGGGACCCCGGAAGCAAATGAGCATTTCTTC,CASSLGTPEANEHFF
few,TRBJ2-4,-,15,TRBV7-9,TGTGCCAGCAGCTCTTCGATCCTAGTCAAAAACATTCAGTACTTC,CASSSSILVKNIQYF
-,TRBJ2-2,-,16,TRBV29-1,TGCAGCGTTGAGGGGGGCGGGAGTGCCTTGACCGGAGAGCTGTTTTTT,CSVEGGGSALTGELFF
once,TRBJ1-2,-,15,TRBV4-1,TGCGCCAGCAGCCCTCCAGGACGGATAAACTATGGCTACAACTTC,CASSPPGRINYGYNF
once,TRBJ2-1,-,14,TRBV6-4,TGTGCCAGCAGTGACCTACAAGGAATGGGGGTTCGGTTCTTC,CASSDLQGMGVRFF
-,TRBJ2-2,-,15,TRBV4-2,TGTGCCAGCAGCCGAGAGGAGGGTAGGACCGGGGAGCTGTTTTTT,CASSREEGRTGELFF
-,TRBJ1-2,-,12,TRBV29-1,TGCTGCGCCAGGGACTCCAATTATGGCTACACCTTC,CCARDSNYGYTF
-,TRBJ1-6,-,15,TRBV11-2,TGTACCAGCAGCTTAGAAGGGCCCGACTATTTGCCCCTCCACTTT,CTSSLEGPDYLPLHF